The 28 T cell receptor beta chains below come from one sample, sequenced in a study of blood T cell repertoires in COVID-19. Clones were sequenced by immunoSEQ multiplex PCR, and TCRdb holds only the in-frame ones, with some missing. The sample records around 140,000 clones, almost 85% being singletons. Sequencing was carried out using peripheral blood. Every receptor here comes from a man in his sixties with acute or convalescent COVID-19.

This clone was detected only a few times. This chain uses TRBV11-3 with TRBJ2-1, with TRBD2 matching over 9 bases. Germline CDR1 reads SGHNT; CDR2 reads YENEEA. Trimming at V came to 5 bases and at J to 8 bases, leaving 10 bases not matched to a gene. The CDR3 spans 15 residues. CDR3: CASSVSGTSSDEQFF. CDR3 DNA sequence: TGTGCCAGCAGCGTATCCGGGACTAGCAGCGATGAGCAGTTCTTC.

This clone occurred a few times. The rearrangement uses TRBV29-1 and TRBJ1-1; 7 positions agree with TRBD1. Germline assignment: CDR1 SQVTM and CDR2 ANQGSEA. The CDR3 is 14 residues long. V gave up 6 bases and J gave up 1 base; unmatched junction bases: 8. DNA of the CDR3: TGCAGCGTGGTACCACAGGGGTCGAACACTGAAGCTTTCTTT. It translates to CSVVPQGSNTEAFF.

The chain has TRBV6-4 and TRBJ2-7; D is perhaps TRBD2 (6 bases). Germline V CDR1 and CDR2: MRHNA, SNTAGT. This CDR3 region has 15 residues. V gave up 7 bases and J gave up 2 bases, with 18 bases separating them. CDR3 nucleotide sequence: TGTGCCAGCAAGCACCGGGACTTCAGAACCTACGAGCAGTACTTC. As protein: CASKHRDFRTYEQYF.

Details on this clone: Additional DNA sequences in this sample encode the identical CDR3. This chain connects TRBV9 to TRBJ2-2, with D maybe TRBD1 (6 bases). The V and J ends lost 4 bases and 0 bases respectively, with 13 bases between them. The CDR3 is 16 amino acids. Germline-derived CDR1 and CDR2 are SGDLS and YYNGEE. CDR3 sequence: CASSPRTAANTGELFF. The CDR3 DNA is TGTGCCAGCAGCCCACGGACAGCCGCGAACACCGGGGAGCTGTTTTTT.

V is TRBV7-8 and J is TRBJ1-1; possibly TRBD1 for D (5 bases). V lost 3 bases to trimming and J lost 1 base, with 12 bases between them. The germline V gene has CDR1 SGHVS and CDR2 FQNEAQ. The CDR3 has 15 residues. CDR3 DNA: TGTGCCAGCAGCTTTATCGGGGGTCGGAACACTGAAGCTTTCTTT. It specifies CASSFIGGRNTEAFF.

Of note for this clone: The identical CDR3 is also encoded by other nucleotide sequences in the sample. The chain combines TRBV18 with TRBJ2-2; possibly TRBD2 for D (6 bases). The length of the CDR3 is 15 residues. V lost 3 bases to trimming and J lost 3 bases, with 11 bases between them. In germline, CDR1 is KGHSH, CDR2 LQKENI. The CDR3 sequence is CASSPTGADTGELFF. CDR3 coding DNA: TGTGCCAGCTCACCGACGGGAGCGGACACCGGGGAGCTGTTTTTT.

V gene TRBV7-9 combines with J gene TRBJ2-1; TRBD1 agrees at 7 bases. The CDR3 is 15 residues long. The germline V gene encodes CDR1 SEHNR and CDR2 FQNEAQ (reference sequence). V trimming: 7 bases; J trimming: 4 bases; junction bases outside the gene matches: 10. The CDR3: CASMLRTGAYNEQFF. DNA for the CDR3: TGTGCCAGCATGCTACGGACAGGCGCTTACAATGAGCAGTTCTTC. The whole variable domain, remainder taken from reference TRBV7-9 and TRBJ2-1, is DTGVSQNPRHKITKRGQNVTFRCDPISEHNRLYWYRQTLGQGPEFLTYFQNEAQLEKSRLLSDRFSAERPKGSFSTLEIQRTEQGDSAMYLCASMLRTGAYNEQFFGPGTRLTVL.

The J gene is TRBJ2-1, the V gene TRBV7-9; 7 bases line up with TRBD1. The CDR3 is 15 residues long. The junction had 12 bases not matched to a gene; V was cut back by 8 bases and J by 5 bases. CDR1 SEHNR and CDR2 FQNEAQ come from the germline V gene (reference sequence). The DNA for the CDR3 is TGTGCCAGCTTAGACCGGGACAGCGTAAACAATGAGCAGTTCTTC. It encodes CASLDRDSVNNEQFF. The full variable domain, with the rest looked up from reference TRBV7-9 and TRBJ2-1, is DTGVSQNPRHKITKRGQNVTFRCDPISEHNRLYWYRQTLGQGPEFLTYFQNEAQLEKSRLLSDRFSAERPKGSFSTLEIQRTEQGDSAMYLCASLDRDSVNNEQFFGPGTRLTVL.

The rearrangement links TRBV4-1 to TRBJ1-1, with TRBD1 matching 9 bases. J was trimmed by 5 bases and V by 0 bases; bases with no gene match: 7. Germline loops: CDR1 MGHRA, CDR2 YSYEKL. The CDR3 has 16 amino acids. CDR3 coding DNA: TGCGCCAGCAGCCAAGAAGAACAGGGGGCCGGAACTGAAGCTTTCTTT. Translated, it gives CASSQEEQGAGTEAFF.

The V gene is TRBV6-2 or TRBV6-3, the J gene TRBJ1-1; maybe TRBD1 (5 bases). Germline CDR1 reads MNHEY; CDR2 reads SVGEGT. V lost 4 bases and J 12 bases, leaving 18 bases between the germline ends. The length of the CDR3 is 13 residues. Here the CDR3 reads CASSSRSGGRTFF. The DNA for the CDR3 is TGTGCCAGCAGTTCCCGGTCGGGGGGTAGAACTTTCTTT.

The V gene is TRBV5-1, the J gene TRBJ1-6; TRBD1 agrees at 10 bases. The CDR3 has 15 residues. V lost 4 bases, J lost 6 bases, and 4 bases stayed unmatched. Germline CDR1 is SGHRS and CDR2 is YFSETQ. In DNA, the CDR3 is TGCGCCAGCAGCAGGGGACAGGGGCGTAATTCACCCCTCCACTTT. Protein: CASSRGQGRNSPLHF.

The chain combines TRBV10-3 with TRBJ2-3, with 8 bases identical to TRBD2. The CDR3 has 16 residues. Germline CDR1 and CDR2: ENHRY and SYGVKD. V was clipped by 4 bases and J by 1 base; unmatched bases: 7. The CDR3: CAISGSLRGGTDTQYF. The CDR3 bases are TGTGCCATCAGTGGAAGTTTGCGGGGGGGCACAGATACGCAGTATTTT.

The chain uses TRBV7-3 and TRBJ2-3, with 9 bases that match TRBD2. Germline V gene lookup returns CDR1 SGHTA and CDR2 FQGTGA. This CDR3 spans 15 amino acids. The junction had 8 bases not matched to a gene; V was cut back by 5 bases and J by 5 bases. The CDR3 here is CASSPRGGDLDTQYF. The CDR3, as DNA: TGTGCCAGCAGCCCGCGGGGGGGCGACCTAGATACGCAGTATTTT.

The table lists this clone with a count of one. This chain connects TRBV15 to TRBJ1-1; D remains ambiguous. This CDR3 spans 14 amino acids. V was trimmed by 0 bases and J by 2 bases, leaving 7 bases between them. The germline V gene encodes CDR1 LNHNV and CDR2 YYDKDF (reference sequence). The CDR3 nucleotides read TGTGCCACCAGCAGAGATAGCGTAAACACTGAAGCTTTCTTT. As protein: CATSRDSVNTEAFF. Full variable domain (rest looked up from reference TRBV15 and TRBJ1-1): DAMVIQNPRYQVTQFGKPVTLSCSQTLNHNVMYWYQQKSSQAPKLLFHYYDKDFNNEADTPDNFQSRRPNTSFCFLDIRSPGLGDTAMYLCATSRDSVNTEAFFGQGTRLTVV.

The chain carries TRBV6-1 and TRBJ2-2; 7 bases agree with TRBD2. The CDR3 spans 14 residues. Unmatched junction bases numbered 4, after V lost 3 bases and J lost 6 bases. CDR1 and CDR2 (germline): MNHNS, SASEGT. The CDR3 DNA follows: TGTGCCAGCAGTGAGGTGGGAGGGCCCGGGGAGCTGTTTTTT. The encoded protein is CASSEVGGPGELFF.

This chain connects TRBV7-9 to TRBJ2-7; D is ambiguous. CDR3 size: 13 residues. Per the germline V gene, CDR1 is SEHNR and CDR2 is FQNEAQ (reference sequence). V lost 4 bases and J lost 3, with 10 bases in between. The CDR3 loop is CASSSGWNYEQYF. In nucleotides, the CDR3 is TGTGCCAGCAGCTCCGGGTGGAACTACGAGCAGTACTTC. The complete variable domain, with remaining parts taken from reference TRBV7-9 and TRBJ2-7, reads DTGVSQNPRHKITKRGQNVTFRCDPISEHNRLYWYRQTLGQGPEFLTYFQNEAQLEKSRLLSDRFSAERPKGSFSTLEIQRTEQGDSAMYLCASSSGWNYEQYFGPGTRLTVT.

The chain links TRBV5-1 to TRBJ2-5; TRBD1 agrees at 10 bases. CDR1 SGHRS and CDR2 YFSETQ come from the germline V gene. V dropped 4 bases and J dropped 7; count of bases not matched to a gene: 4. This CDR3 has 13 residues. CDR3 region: CASSGDRGVTQYF. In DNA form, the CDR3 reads TGCGCCAGCAGCGGGGACAGGGGAGTGACCCAGTACTTC.

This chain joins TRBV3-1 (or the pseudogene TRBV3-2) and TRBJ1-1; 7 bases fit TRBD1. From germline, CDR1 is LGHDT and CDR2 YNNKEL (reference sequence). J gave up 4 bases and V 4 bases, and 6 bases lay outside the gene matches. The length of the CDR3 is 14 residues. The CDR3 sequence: CASSLTQGGTEAFF. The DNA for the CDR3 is TGTGCCAGCAGCCTCACCCAGGGGGGCACTGAAGCTTTCTTT.

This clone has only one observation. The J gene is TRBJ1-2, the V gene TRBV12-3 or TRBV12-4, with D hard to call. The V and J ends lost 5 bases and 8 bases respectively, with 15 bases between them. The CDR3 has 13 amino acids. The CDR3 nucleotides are TGTGCCAGCAGTCCGCGGGTCGTAGGAGGCTACACCTTC. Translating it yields CASSPRVVGGYTF.

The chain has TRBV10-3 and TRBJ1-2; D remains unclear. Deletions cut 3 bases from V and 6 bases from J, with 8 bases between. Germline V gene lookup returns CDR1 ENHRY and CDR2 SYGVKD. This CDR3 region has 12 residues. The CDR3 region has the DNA TGTGCCATCAGTGAAATCGTAAATGGCTACACCTTC. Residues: CAISEIVNGYTF.

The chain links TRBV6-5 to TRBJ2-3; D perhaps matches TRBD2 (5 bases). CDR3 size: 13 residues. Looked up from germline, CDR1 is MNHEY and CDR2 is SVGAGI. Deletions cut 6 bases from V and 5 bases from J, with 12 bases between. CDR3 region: CASRNEGRDTQYF. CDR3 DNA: TGTGCCAGCAGGAACGAGGGCCGAGATACGCAGTATTTT.

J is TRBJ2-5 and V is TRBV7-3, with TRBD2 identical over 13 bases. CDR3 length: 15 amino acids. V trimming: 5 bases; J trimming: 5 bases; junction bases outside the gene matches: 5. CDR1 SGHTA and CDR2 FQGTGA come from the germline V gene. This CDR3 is CASSAGLAGVETQYF. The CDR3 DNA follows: TGTGCCAGCAGCGCAGGACTAGCGGGAGTGGAGACCCAGTACTTC.

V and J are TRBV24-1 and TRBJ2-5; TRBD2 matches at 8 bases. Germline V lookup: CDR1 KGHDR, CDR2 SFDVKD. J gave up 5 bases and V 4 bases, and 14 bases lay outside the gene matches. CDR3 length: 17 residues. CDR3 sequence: CATSDPRSSGSRETQYF. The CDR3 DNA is TGTGCCACCAGTGACCCCCGCTCGAGCGGGAGTCGGGAGACCCAGTACTTC.

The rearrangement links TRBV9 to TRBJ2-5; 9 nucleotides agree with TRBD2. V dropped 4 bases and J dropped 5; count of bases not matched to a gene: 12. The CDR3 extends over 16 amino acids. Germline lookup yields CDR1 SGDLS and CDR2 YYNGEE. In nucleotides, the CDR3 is TGTGCCAGCAGCCCCGGGTTGCGGGAGGGTTGGGAGACCCAGTACTTC. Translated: CASSPGLREGWETQYF.

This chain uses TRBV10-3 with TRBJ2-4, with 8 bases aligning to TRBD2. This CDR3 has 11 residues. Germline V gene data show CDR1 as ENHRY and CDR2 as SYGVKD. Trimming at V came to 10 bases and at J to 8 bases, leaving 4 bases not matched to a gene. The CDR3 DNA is TGTGCCACCGGGGGGGGTGACATTCAGTACTTC. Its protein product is CATGGGDIQYF.

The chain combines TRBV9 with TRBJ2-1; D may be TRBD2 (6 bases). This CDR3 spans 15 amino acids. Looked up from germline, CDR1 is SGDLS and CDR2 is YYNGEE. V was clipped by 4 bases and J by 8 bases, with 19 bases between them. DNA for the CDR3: TGTGCCAGCAGCCCCACCGGGGCCTGGAGGGATGAGCAGTTCTTC. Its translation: CASSPTGAWRDEQFF.

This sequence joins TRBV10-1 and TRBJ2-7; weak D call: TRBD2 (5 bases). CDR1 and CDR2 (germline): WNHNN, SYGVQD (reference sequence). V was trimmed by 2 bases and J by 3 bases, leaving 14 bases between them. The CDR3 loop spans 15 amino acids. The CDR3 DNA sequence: TGCGCCAGCAGTGAGGGTAGGCTGGGAGTCTACGAGCAGTACTTC. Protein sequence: CASSEGRLGVYEQYF.

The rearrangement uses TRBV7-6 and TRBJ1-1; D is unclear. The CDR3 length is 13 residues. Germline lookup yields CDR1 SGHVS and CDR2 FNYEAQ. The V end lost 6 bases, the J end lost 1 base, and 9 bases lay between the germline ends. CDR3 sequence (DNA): TGTGCCAGCAGTCAGGATCCGAACACTGAAGCTTTCTTT. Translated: CASSQDPNTEAFF.